Presented here are 2 T cell receptor beta chains from one specimen sequenced in a study of the immune and genomic landscape of osteosarcoma. The post-treatment osteosarcoma tumors were primary, local recurrence or metastasis specimens from poor-prognosis patients. The method was immunoSEQ multiplex PCR; TCRdb's version includes in-frame clones alone and lacks a portion of them. The sample has 10,000 to 12,000 clones; 60% to 85% are singletons. The material sequenced was osteosarcoma tumor tissue from the lung. These receptors were taken from a human donor with osteosarcoma.

CDR3: CASRYSKNSNQPQHF. In nucleotides, the CDR3 is TGTGCCAGCAGGTACAGTAAAAATAGCAATCAGCCCCAGCATTTT. V and J are TRBV6-6 and TRBJ1-5; no clear D gene. Looked up from germline, CDR1 is MNHNY and CDR2 is SVGAGI (reference sequence). The germline V and J ends were trimmed by 6 bases and 0 bases, with 12 bases remaining between them. The CDR3 is 15 residues long.

The genes are TRBV6-5 and TRBJ2-3; 10 bases fit TRBD2. V shed 5 bases, J shed 3 bases, and the junction held 5 bases outside the gene matches. The CDR3 runs 15 residues. Germline-derived CDR1 and CDR2 are MNHEY and SVGAGI. Written as DNA, the CDR3 is TGTGCCAGCAGTCACAGCGGGAGGGGAACAGATACGCAGTATTTT. Translating gives CASSHSGRGTDTQYF.